The 22 T cell receptor beta chains in this list originate from one sample, sequenced in a study of identical twins. TCRdb analysed the 5' RACE reads with MiXCR anew, one entry per CDR3 protein. This sample has approximately 700,000 distinct CDR3 sequences, with over 15% found just once. These same records also appear under a second study, on T cells expressing NK-cell markers.

The sequenced sample consisted of PBMCs. The receptors originated from a young woman in good health.

This sequence joins TRBV20-1 and TRBJ2-1; no definite D call. Looked up from germline, CDR1 is DFQATT and CDR2 is SNEGSKA (reference sequence). V lost 1 base, J lost 5 bases, and 9 bases lay in between. The CDR3 extends over 13 amino acids. The DNA for the CDR3 is TGCAGTGCTAGAGTGAACAGAAACAATGAGCAGTTCTTC. Translating gives CSARVNRNNEQFF.

A few counts support this clonotype. This chain connects TRBV7-8 to TRBJ2-1; TRBD2 matches 8 bases. Looked up from germline, CDR1 is SGHVS and CDR2 is FQNEAQ. With V trimmed by 5 bases and J by 8 bases, 5 bases remained unmatched. The CDR3 is 13 residues long. CDR3 in amino acids: CASSTGLVDEQFF. CDR3 sequence (DNA): TGTGCCAGCAGCACGGGACTAGTTGATGAGCAGTTCTTC.

This clonotype has only a few counts. The V and J genes are TRBV12-3 or TRBV12-4 and TRBJ1-6; TRBD1 agrees at 10 bases. V lost 6 bases and J lost 9; bases outside the gene matches: 5. The CDR3 is 14 residues long. The CDR3 DNA follows: TGTGCCAGCAGCCGACAGGGGGCTAGTTCACCCCTCCACTTT. Translation gives CASSRQGASSPLHF.

This clonotype was seen a handful of times. This chain joins TRBV6-2 or TRBV6-3 and TRBJ2-7; 7 bases align to TRBD1. Germline CDR1 reads MNHEY; CDR2 reads SVGEGT. The V and J ends lost 6 bases and 9 bases, in that order; junction bases with no gene match: 17. The CDR3 is 15 amino acids. The DNA of the CDR3 is TGTGCCAGCAGACCCGACAGGGTACGAGCCCATCCGCAGTACTTC. This codes for CASRPDRVRAHPQYF.

The chain recombines TRBV5-5 with TRBJ1-1, with D tentatively TRBD1 (6 bases). The ends were cut back, 4 bases at V and 0 bases at J, with 19 bases in the middle. The CDR3 runs to 17 residues. CDR1 and CDR2 (germline): SGHKS, YYEKEE (reference sequence). The chain's CDR3 is CASSLFGGQSMNTEAFF. For the CDR3, the DNA is TGTGCCAGCAGCCTCTTTGGCGGACAGTCTATGAACACTGAAGCTTTCTTT.

This clonotype was seen only a few times. The chain combines TRBV18 with TRBJ1-2, with D unclear. The CDR3 has 15 amino acids. V lost 4 bases and J lost 3, with 15 bases in between. Germline V gives CDR1 KGHSH, CDR2 LQKENI. CDR3 in amino acids: CASSQLRTADYGYTF. Written as DNA, the CDR3 is TGTGCCAGCTCACAACTTAGGACGGCCGACTATGGCTACACCTTC.

This clonotype has a handful of counts. The chain is built from TRBV6-5 and TRBJ2-2; 8 positions agree with TRBD2. The CDR3 is made up of 17 amino acids. Germline CDR1 MNHEY, CDR2 SVGAGI. V was pared by 0 bases and J by 8 bases, with 11 bases of the junction left unmatched. DNA of the CDR3: TGTGCCAGCAGTTACTCGAGCGGGACTAGTAATAGGGGGGAGCTGTTTTTT. Residues: CASSYSSGTSNRGELFF.

A remark on this clonotype: Just one base apart from a much larger clone, this may be a read error. The chain has TRBV5-1 and TRBJ2-7, with TRBD1 matching over 12 bases. The CDR3 is 15 residues long. Germline CDR1 reads SGHRS; CDR2 reads YFSETQ. CDR3 DNA: TGCGCCAGCAGCTCCGGGACAGGGGGCTCCCACGAGCAGTACTTC. Translating it yields CASSSGTGGSHEQYF.

The chain carries TRBV12-3 or TRBV12-4 and TRBJ2-2; D is ambiguous. V was clipped by 7 bases and J by 2 bases, with 2 bases between them. The CDR3 is made up of 11 amino acids. The CDR3 DNA reads as TGTGCCAGCATAAACACCGGGGAGCTGTTTTTT. Protein: CASINTGELFF.

This clonotype has just a few counts. The chain joins TRBV20-1 to TRBJ2-5; D perhaps matches TRBD2 (5 bases). V lost 5 bases and J 1 base, leaving 11 bases between the germline ends. Germline values: CDR1 DFQATT, CDR2 SNEGSKA (reference sequence). The CDR3 contains 13 residues. The CDR3 sequence is CSAAHRGQETQYF. Here the CDR3 DNA reads TGCAGTGCTGCCCACCGGGGCCAAGAGACCCAGTACTTC.

The table lists this clonotype with a few counts. V usage is TRBV20-1 and J usage is TRBJ1-5; D possibly corresponds to TRBD1 (5 bases). Trimming removed 7 bases at V and 0 bases at J, with 13 bases between. CDR3 length equals 14 residues. Germline V gene lookup returns CDR1 DFQATT and CDR2 SNEGSKA (reference sequence). CDR3 nucleotides: TGCAGTGGGGTGGGACCTCGTAGCAATCAGCCCCAGCATTTT. It yields the protein CSGVGPRSNQPQHF.

The J gene is TRBJ1-6, the V gene TRBV5-1; 10 bases are shared with TRBD1. There are 15 residues in the CDR3. The V segment lost 3 bases and the J segment 7 bases; nucleotides outside the gene matches: 4. Germline CDR1 SGHRS, CDR2 YFSETQ. The CDR3 spells CASSSGTGDNSPLHF. In nucleotides, the CDR3 is TGCGCCAGCAGCTCCGGGACAGGGGACAATTCACCCCTCCACTTT.

This clonotype was observed at least ten times. The rearrangement uses TRBV5-1 and TRBJ2-5; D is possibly TRBD2 (7 bases). With 2 bases removed from V and 3 bases from J, the gap between germline ends came to 11 bases. Germline assignment: CDR1 SGHRS and CDR2 YFSETQ. The CDR3 totals 14 residues. CDR3 sequence (DNA): TGCGCCAGCAGCTTAGGGGGGGCCGAAGAGACCCAGTACTTC. Translating it yields CASSLGGAEETQYF.

The chain couples TRBV5-1 to TRBJ2-2, with 7 bases fitting TRBD1. Germline V CDR1 and CDR2: SGHRS, YFSETQ. Unmatched junction bases numbered 3, after V lost 7 bases and J lost 6 bases. The CDR3 consists of 12 residues. The CDR3 nucleotides read TGCGCCAGCCAACAGGGGCCCGGGGAGCTGTTTTTT. Residues: CASQQGPGELFF.

The chain combines TRBV10-3 with TRBJ2-3; 9 bases align to TRBD2. This CDR3 contains 14 residues. Per the germline V gene, CDR1 is ENHRY and CDR2 is SYGVKD. The V gene end was trimmed by 6 bases and the J gene end by 4 bases; junction bases not matched to a gene: 5. The CDR3, as DNA: TGTGCCATCAGCAACATAGCGGGAGCAGATACGCAGTATTTT. Amino acids: CAISNIAGADTQYF.

The rearrangement uses TRBV5-1 and TRBJ2-3; 8 bases agree with TRBD2. The germline CDR1 and CDR2 sequences are SGHRS and YFSETQ. The length of the CDR3 is 15 residues. The junction had 6 bases not matched to a gene; V was cut back by 0 bases and J by 6 bases. In DNA form, the CDR3 reads TGCGCCAGCAGCTTGGTCGGGGGGGCCATGGATACGCAGTATTTT. Translated: CASSLVGGAMDTQYF.

Only a few counts were recorded for this clonotype. This chain uses TRBV20-1 with TRBJ2-1; D call uncertain. The V gene lost 1 base and the J gene lost 0 bases, with 13 bases spanning the gap. Germline V gene data show CDR1 as DFQATT and CDR2 as SNEGSKA (reference sequence). CDR3 size: 16 residues. The CDR3 protein is CSARAQYPSSYNEQFF. CDR3 nucleotide sequence: TGCAGTGCTAGAGCTCAATATCCGAGCTCCTACAATGAGCAGTTCTTC.

There are a few counts of this clonotype. The chain employs TRBV20-1 and TRBJ2-3; 9 positions agree with TRBD2. The J segment lost 5 bases and the V segment lost 0 bases, leaving 6 bases of the junction unmatched. Germline V lookup: CDR1 DFQATT, CDR2 SNEGSKA (reference sequence). This CDR3 is built from 15 residues. This chain's CDR3 is CSARDWSSGIDTQYF. The CDR3 bases are TGCAGTGCTAGAGATTGGTCTAGCGGGATAGATACGCAGTATTTT.

This clonotype was counted a few times. This chain connects TRBV20-1 to TRBJ2-5; the match to TRBD2 covers 10 bases. Germline V CDR1 and CDR2: DFQATT, SNEGSKA (reference sequence). The length of the CDR3 is 15 residues. The junction had 5 bases not matched to a gene; V was cut back by 4 bases and J by 0 bases. CDR3 loop: CSAIGLAENQETQYF. The DNA for the CDR3 is TGCAGTGCTATTGGACTAGCGGAAAACCAAGAGACCCAGTACTTC.

This clonotype showed up just a few times. This chain links TRBV18 with TRBJ2-1; perhaps TRBD2 as D (5 bases). The germline V gene encodes CDR1 KGHSH and CDR2 LQKENI. The length of the CDR3 is 13 residues. Trimming took 9 bases from V and 3 from J, leaving 12 bases between them. CDR3 DNA: TGTGCCAGTGCGAGGGCGAGCTACAATGAGCAGTTCTTC. This sequence encodes CASARASYNEQFF.

This clonotype has a handful of counts. The V and J genes are TRBV7-8 and TRBJ2-7; D not certain. Germline CDR1 SGHVS, CDR2 FQNEAQ. V gave up 4 bases and J gave up 2 bases, with 18 bases separating them. CDR3 length: 16 residues. CDR3 sequence: CASSSFLRTATYEQYF. The DNA for the CDR3 is TGTGCCAGCAGCTCCTTTCTTAGGACGGCCACCTACGAGCAGTACTTC.

The chain recombines TRBV25-1 with TRBJ1-6; TRBD1 agrees at 7 bases. Germline CDR1 MGHDK, CDR2 SYGVNS. Trimming removed 3 bases from V and 9 bases from J; junction bases left unmatched: 5. CDR3 size: 14 residues. CDR3 sequence: CASSDDRATSPLHF. CDR3 DNA sequence: TGTGCCAGCAGTGACGACAGGGCTACTTCACCCCTCCACTTT. The whole variable domain, remainder taken from reference TRBV25-1 and TRBJ1-6, is EADIYQTPRYLVIGTGKKITLECSQTMGHDKMYWYQQDPGMELHLIHYSYGVNSTEKGDLSSESTVSRIRTEHFPLTLESARPSHTSQYLCASSDDRATSPLHFGNGTRLTVT.